The 30 T cell receptor beta chains in this list originate from one sample, sequenced in a study of T cells in localized non-small cell lung cancer. The table came from immunoSEQ multiplex PCR; TCRdb's copy has only in-frame clones and leaves some out. The sample carries fewer than 100,000 clones, over 80% recorded once. The source was peripheral blood, collected before any cancer treatment. The receptors were sampled from a man aged 40 to 75 with stage I squamous cell lung carcinoma.

The J gene is TRBJ2-7, the V gene TRBV5-1, with no clear D. In germline, CDR1 is SGHRS, CDR2 YFSETQ. V shed 1 base and J shed 0 bases, with 2 bases lying between them. The CDR3 is 12 amino acids. The CDR3 bases are TGCGCCAGCAGCTTGCACTCCTACGAGCAGTACTTC. Its protein product is CASSLHSYEQYF.

The chain links TRBV6-1 to TRBJ2-3, with TRBD1 identical over 7 bases. V lost 5 bases to trimming and J lost 2 bases; unmatched junction nucleotides: 4. The CDR3 extends over 14 amino acids. Germline CDR1 is MNHNS and CDR2 is SASEGT. CDR3 protein: CASSFDRATDTQYF. The CDR3 bases are TGTGCCAGCAGTTTTGACAGGGCCACAGATACGCAGTATTTT.

This sequence joins TRBV9 and TRBJ2-1; D not resolved. Trimming shortened V by 1 base and J by 7 bases, and 6 bases separated the two germline ends. The CDR3 contains 12 residues. Germline loops: CDR1 SGDLS, CDR2 YYNGEE. CDR3 in amino acids: CASSVRSNEQFF. The CDR3 bases are TGTGCCAGCAGCGTAAGGAGTAATGAGCAGTTCTTC.

The gene calls are TRBV6-6 and TRBJ2-5; D unclear. The CDR3 spans 14 residues. The V gene lost 2 bases and the J gene lost 0 bases, with 7 bases spanning the gap. Per the germline V gene, CDR1 is MNHNY and CDR2 is SVGAGI (reference sequence). In DNA, the CDR3 is TGTGCCAGCAGTTACCCCACGGACCAAGAGACCCAGTACTTC. It yields the protein CASSYPTDQETQYF.

The V and J genes are TRBV6-6 and TRBJ2-5; TRBD1 or TRBD2 may be the D gene (5 bases each). The CDR3 length is 15 residues. V gave up 2 bases and J gave up 1 base, with 11 bases separating them. The V gene's germline CDR1 is MNHNY and CDR2 SVGAGI (reference sequence). The CDR3: CASSYITGTQETQYF. CDR3 bases: TGTGCCAGCAGTTACATCACCGGGACCCAAGAGACCCAGTACTTC.

This clone showed up just once. The chain carries TRBV10-3 and TRBJ1-2, with no clear D. Germline CDR1 ENHRY, CDR2 SYGVKD. V was trimmed by 0 bases and J by 4 bases, leaving 12 bases between them. The CDR3 is 15 amino acids. The CDR3 loop is CAISESGGMGYGYTF. DNA of the CDR3: TGTGCCATCAGTGAGTCCGGCGGAATGGGCTATGGCTACACCTTC.

The V call is TRBV5-1, the J call TRBJ1-2; 8 bases match TRBD1. This CDR3 region has 18 residues. Germline CDR1 SGHRS, CDR2 YFSETQ. Trimming cost V 0 bases and J 0 bases; bases outside gene matches: 10. The CDR3 bases are TGCGCCAGCAGCTTGGGGTTGGACAGGGTCGGGGCTAACTATGGCTACACCTTC. It codes for CASSLGLDRVGANYGYTF.

The rearrangement links TRBV19 to TRBJ1-1; a possible D gene is TRBD1 (5 bases). CDR3 length: 13 residues. Trimming took 8 bases from V and 3 from J, leaving 13 bases between them. From germline, CDR1 is LNHDA and CDR2 SQIVND (reference sequence). CDR3 bases: TGTGCCAGTGGGCCCGGCAGGGACACTGAAGCTTTCTTT. It codes for CASGPGRDTEAFF. Full variable domain (missing parts from reference TRBV19 and TRBJ1-1): DGGITQSPKYLFRKEGQNVTLSCEQNLNHDAMYWYRQDPGQGLRLIYYSQIVNDFQKGDIAEGYSVSREKKESFPLTVTSAQKNPTAFYLCASGPGRDTEAFFGQGTRLTVV.

This chain uses TRBV18 with TRBJ2-3, with D perhaps TRBD1 (6 bases). CDR3 length equals 14 residues. Germline assignment: CDR1 KGHSH and CDR2 LQKENI. The V gene lost 4 bases and the J gene lost 3 bases, with 11 bases spanning the gap. DNA for the CDR3: TGTGCCAGCTCACTCCAGCAGGGGACAGATACGCAGTATTTT. Translation: CASSLQQGTDTQYF.

This chain links TRBV14 with TRBJ2-7; D tentatively reads TRBD1 or TRBD2 (5 bases each). Germline CDR1 is SGHDN and CDR2 is FVKESK. CDR3 length: 15 amino acids. V was clipped by 4 bases and J by 0 bases, with 13 bases between them. CDR3 in amino acids: CASSLLRGPSYEQYF. The CDR3 coding sequence is TGTGCCAGCAGCCTCCTTAGGGGACCCTCCTACGAGCAGTACTTC.

V is TRBV6-6 and J is TRBJ1-1, with D hard to call. Germline V gene data show CDR1 as MNHNY and CDR2 as SVGAGI (reference sequence). The CDR3 length is 13 residues. V gave up 7 bases and J gave up 3 bases, with 12 bases separating them. The CDR3 DNA is TGTGCCAGCAAATACGAGGCAGACACTGAAGCTTTCTTT. Its protein is CASKYEADTEAFF.

The chain has TRBV5-1 and TRBJ2-3, with D possibly TRBD1 on 6 matching bases. V was pared by 2 bases and J by 0 bases, with 7 bases between. The CDR3 is made up of 14 amino acids. Germline CDR1 SGHRS, CDR2 YFSETQ. The CDR3 DNA reads as TGCGCCAGCAGCTTACAGGGAAGCACAGATACGCAGTATTTT. Translating it yields CASSLQGSTDTQYF.

The V gene is TRBV7-7, the J gene TRBJ2-2; 8 bases line up with TRBD1. J was trimmed by 7 bases and V by 5 bases; bases with no gene match: 3. Germline V CDR1 and CDR2: SSHAT, FNYEAQ (reference sequence). This CDR3 comprises 13 residues. The CDR3 is CASSATGGGELFF. CDR3 sequence (DNA): TGTGCCAGCAGCGCAACAGGGGGCGGGGAGCTGTTTTTT.

V gene TRBV7-9 combines with J gene TRBJ1-3; D unresolved. This CDR3 is built from 14 residues. V was shortened by 1 base and J by 4 bases, with 8 bases between the two germline ends. CDR1 and CDR2 (germline): SEHNR, FQNEAQ (reference sequence). The CDR3 is CASSLGLDGNTIYF. In DNA form, the CDR3 reads TGTGCCAGCAGCTTAGGACTTGACGGAAACACCATATATTTT.

The chain carries TRBV28 and TRBJ1-3; D not resolved. The CDR3 consists of 13 residues. V gave up 8 bases and J gave up 0 bases, with 8 bases separating them. The germline V gene has CDR1 MDHEN and CDR2 SYDVKM. The CDR3 coding sequence is TGTGCCAGCGGTTGGAGCTCTGGAAACACCATATATTTT. It is translated as CASGWSSGNTIYF. Supplemented by reference TRBV28 and TRBJ1-3, the full variable domain reads DVKVTQSSRYLVKRTGEKVFLECVQDMDHENMFWYRQDPGLGLRLIYFSYDVKMKEKGDIPEGYSVSREKKERFSLILESASTNQTSMYLCASGWSSGNTIYFGEGSWLTVV.

The genes are TRBV5-4 and TRBJ1-3; 7 positions match TRBD1. Germline CDR1 and CDR2: SGHNT and YYREEE (reference sequence). Trimming at V came to 4 bases and at J to 0 bases, leaving 7 bases not matched to a gene. The CDR3 is 16 amino acids. The CDR3 DNA follows: TGTGCCAGCAGCCCCGACAGGGCCGGCTCTGGAAACACCATATATTTT. It specifies CASSPDRAGSGNTIYF.

J is TRBJ2-5 and V is TRBV5-4, with TRBD1 matching 9 bases. In germline, CDR1 is SGHNT, CDR2 YYREEE (reference sequence). V was clipped by 4 bases and J by 5 bases; unmatched bases: 6. This CDR3 has 14 amino acids. In DNA, the CDR3 is TGTGCCAGCAGCCTCAAGACAGGGGGGGAGACCCAGTACTTC. It is translated as CASSLKTGGETQYF.

The chain links TRBV18 to TRBJ1-4; 7 bases are shared with TRBD1. J gave up 7 bases and V 2 bases, and 7 bases lay outside the gene matches. The CDR3 consists of 15 residues. Looked up from germline, CDR1 is KGHSH and CDR2 is LQKENI. This chain's CDR3 is CASSPIAAGGEKLFF. DNA of the CDR3: TGTGCCAGCTCACCAATTGCGGCAGGGGGTGAAAAACTGTTTTTT.

The chain combines TRBV4-2 with TRBJ2-3; TRBD2 agrees at 10 bases. The V gene's germline CDR1 is LGHNA and CDR2 YNFKEQ. Trimming took 1 base from V and 2 from J; bases not matched to a gene: 3. The length of the CDR3 is 16 residues. CDR3 sequence reads: CASSQGTSGDTDTQYF. The CDR3 nucleotides are TGTGCCAGCAGCCAAGGAACTAGCGGGGACACAGATACGCAGTATTTT.

V gene TRBV9 combines with J gene TRBJ1-2; a possible D gene is TRBD1 (5 bases). Germline values: CDR1 SGDLS, CDR2 YYNGEE. The CDR3 consists of 16 residues. V lost 4 bases and J 6 bases, leaving 22 bases between the germline ends. CDR3 amino acids: CASSTGGARQMDGYTF. DNA of the CDR3: TGTGCCAGCAGCACCGGGGGTGCCAGGCAGATGGATGGCTACACCTTC. The full variable domain, completed using reference TRBV9 and TRBJ1-2, is DSGVTQTPKHLITATGQRVTLRCSPRSGDLSVYWYQQSLDQGLQFLIQYYNGEERAKGNILERFSAQQFPDLHSELNLSSLELGDSALYFCASSTGGARQMDGYTFGSGTRLTVV.

V and J are TRBV5-1 and TRBJ1-4; D might be TRBD1 (5 bases). V was cut by 0 bases and J by 8 bases, with 17 bases left in between. Germline assignment: CDR1 SGHRS and CDR2 YFSETQ. CDR3 length equals 16 residues. The CDR3 here is CASSLGPGAVGEKLFF. CDR3 nucleotides: TGCGCCAGCAGCTTGGGTCCCGGGGCAGTCGGAGAAAAACTGTTTTTT.

This chain joins TRBV4-2 and TRBJ2-7, with 7 bases identical to TRBD2. The germline V gene has CDR1 LGHNA and CDR2 YNFKEQ. V lost 6 bases to trimming and J lost 6 bases; unmatched junction nucleotides: 14. CDR3 length: 15 amino acids. This CDR3 reads CASSTVGGGMGEQYF. CDR3 in DNA: TGTGCCAGCAGTACCGTAGGCGGGGGTATGGGCGAGCAGTACTTC.

The rearrangement uses TRBV7-3 and TRBJ2-1; TRBD2 aligns across 11 bases. V shed 5 bases, J shed 7 bases, and the junction held 4 bases outside the gene matches. This CDR3 spans 14 amino acids. Germline CDR1 reads SGHTA; CDR2 reads FQGTGA. The CDR3 DNA sequence: TGTGCCAGCAGCCCGCGACTAGCGGGGAATGAGCAGTTCTTC. Its translation is CASSPRLAGNEQFF.

V and J are TRBV18 and TRBJ2-5; unclear D gene. The V gene's germline CDR1 is KGHSH and CDR2 LQKENI. This CDR3 is built from 12 residues. Trimming left V 5 bases short and J 2 bases short, with 6 bases between. CDR3: CASSGNQETQYF. As DNA, the CDR3 is TGTGCCAGCTCAGGGAATCAAGAGACCCAGTACTTC.

The chain is built from TRBV5-6 and TRBJ2-1, with 10 bases lining up with TRBD2. The J segment lost 0 bases and the V segment lost 4 bases, leaving 7 bases of the junction unmatched. Germline loops: CDR1 SGHDT, CDR2 YYEEEE. The CDR3 is made up of 17 amino acids. The chain's CDR3 is CASSTLSGGSSYNEQFF. DNA for the CDR3: TGTGCCAGCAGCACCCTTAGCGGGGGGAGCTCCTACAATGAGCAGTTCTTC. Supplemented by reference TRBV5-6 and TRBJ2-1, the full variable domain reads DAGVTQSPTHLIKTRGQQVTLRCSPKSGHDTVSWYQQALGQGPQFIFQYYEEEERQRGNFPDRFSGHQFPNYSSELNVNALLLGDSALYLCASSTLSGGSSYNEQFFGPGTRLTVL.

The CDR3 spells CASSLKLGNTIYF. CDR3 DNA: TGTGCCAGCAGCCTGAAGTTGGGGAACACCATATATTTT. The chain combines TRBV7-9 with TRBJ1-3; no clear D. Germline V lookup: CDR1 SEHNR, CDR2 FQNEAQ (reference sequence). V was trimmed by 5 bases and J by 7 bases, leaving 12 bases between them. This CDR3 spans 13 amino acids.

CDR3 DNA sequence: TGTGCCAGCAGCGTAGAGGGACACAGGGGCACTGAAGCTTTCTTT. Protein sequence: CASSVEGHRGTEAFF. V and J are TRBV9 and TRBJ1-1, with 7 bases that match TRBD1. Trimming at V came to 0 bases and at J to 4 bases, leaving 6 bases not matched to a gene. This CDR3 has 15 amino acids. Germline V CDR1 and CDR2: SGDLS, YYNGEE.

The V and J genes are TRBV7-6 and TRBJ2-7; TRBD1 matches 11 bases. V lost 5 bases to trimming and J lost 5 bases; unmatched junction nucleotides: 11. CDR1 and CDR2 (germline): SGHVS, FNYEAQ. This CDR3 is 16 amino acids long. DNA for the CDR3: TGTGCCAGCAGCGCCGGGACAGGGGGTGGAATGGACGAGCAGTACTTC. It codes for CASSAGTGGGMDEQYF.

The chain links TRBV19 to TRBJ2-3; D unresolved. Per germline, CDR1 LNHDA and CDR2 SQIVND (reference sequence). The V and J ends lost 0 bases and 6 bases respectively, with 7 bases between them. This CDR3 has 13 amino acids. CDR3 residues: CASSIENMDTQYF. The CDR3 DNA follows: TGTGCCAGTAGTATAGAGAATATGGATACGCAGTATTTT.

The rearrangement joins TRBV10-3 to TRBJ1-5; D is unclear. Germline-derived CDR1 and CDR2 are ENHRY and SYGVKD. V was cut by 3 bases and J by 4 bases, with 10 bases left in between. The CDR3 is 14 amino acids. CDR3 nucleotides: TGTGCCATCAGTGAAGCACTGACTAATCAGCCCCAGCATTTT. Amino acids: CAISEALTNQPQHF.